The present T cell receptor (beta chain) was sequenced within a study of identical twins. Germline CDR1 and CDR2: LGHDT and YNNKEL (reference sequence). CDR3 length: 13 residues. Trimming took 1 base from V and 5 from J, leaving 7 bases between them. Each CDR3 protein gets one entry after TCRdb re-called the 5' RACE reads with MiXCR. Of hundreds of thousands of distinct CDR3 sequences listed, about 20% are singletons. The data were also submitted as part of a second study, on T cells expressing NK-cell markers. This second report adds: HCMV seropositivity characterized seven of the eight sequenced donors, and seronegativity one. Once again these clonotypes came out on top in the CD3+CD56-NKG2C+ fraction of a few donors. It was still unclear whether expanded NKG2C+ T cell clones were HCMV specific.

The clonotype comes from a woman under 30 in good health. The chain employs TRBV3-1 and TRBJ2-3; D is unresolved. What was sequenced was PBMCs. The chain's CDR3 is CASSQVILDTQYF. The CDR3 coding sequence is TGTGCCAGCAGCCAAGTCATTCTAGATACGCAGTATTTT.